A selection of T cell receptor beta chains follows, all from one sample in a study of cytomegalovirus exposure and HLA in healthy donors. Profiling relied on immunoSEQ multiplex PCR, and the TCRdb table lists in-frame clones only, not all of them. Here the sample spans about 130,000 clones, over 75% being singletons. Sequenced material: PBMCs. Receptors originate from a woman aged 40-49 years in good health and CMV-seropositive. Each CDR3 is given with its conserved first and last residue. The D gene is left open where the match is weak. Part of the rows lack a size; the others show once, few, many or a class for expanded clones.

v_gene	abundance	j_gene	d_gene	CDR3aa	CDR3nt
TRBV9	-	TRBJ2-7	-	CASSPGGGQNYEQYF	TGTGCCAGCAGCCCGGGTGGGGGCCAGAACTACGAGCAGTACTTC
TRBV14	-	TRBJ2-1	TRBD2	CASRDGLAGTNEQFF	TGTGCCAGCAGGGACGGACTAGCGGGGACCAATGAGCAGTTCTTC
TRBV7-9	many	TRBJ1-5	-	CASSAGVGSNQPQHF	TGTGCCAGCAGCGCAGGGGTGGGTAGCAATCAGCCCCAGCATTTT
TRBV11-2	-	TRBJ2-3	-	CASSRGSTDTQYF	TGTGCCAGCAGCCGGGGGAGCACAGATACGCAGTATTTT
TRBV7-3	-	TRBJ2-7	TRBD1	CASSLTVKGTGGVYEQYF	TGTGCCAGCAGCTTAACCGTAAAAGGGACAGGGGGAGTCTACGAGCAGTACTTC
TRBV6-1	once	TRBJ2-5	-	CASRSRDIQETQYF	TGTGCCAGCCGTTCCCGGGACATCCAAGAGACCCAGTACTTC
TRBV2	-	TRBJ2-7	-	CASKSSPGSYEQYF	TGTGCCAGCAAATCCAGCCCGGGCTCCTACGAGCAGTACTTC
TRBV5-1	-	TRBJ1-4	TRBD1	CASSLDADRGRNEKLFF	TGCGCCAGCAGCTTGGACGCAGACAGGGGGCGAAATGAAAAACTGTTTTTT
TRBV7-6	-	TRBJ2-7	TRBD1	CASSRPGTGTHEQYF	TGTGCCAGCAGCCGACCCGGGACAGGGACCCACGAGCAGTACTTC
TRBV7-2	-	TRBJ1-4	TRBD1	CASSANRGPNEKLFF	TGTGCCAGCAGCGCCAACAGGGGACCTAATGAAAAACTGTTTTTT
TRBV7-9	-	TRBJ1-1	-	CASSFQGTTEAFF	TGTGCCAGCAGCTTTCAGGGAACCACTGAAGCTTTCTTT
TRBV5-4	-	TRBJ1-2	TRBD1	CASSYDREGGYTF	TGTGCCAGCAGCTACGACAGGGAAGGGGGCTACACCTTC
TRBV28	once	TRBJ1-1	-	CASSQDSSNTEAFF	TGTGCCAGCAGTCAGGACAGTTCAAACACTGAAGCTTTCTTT
TRBV11-2	-	TRBJ1-1	TRBD1	CASTQGTGVLSTEAFF	TGTGCCAGCACCCAAGGGACAGGGGTTCTTAGCACTGAAGCTTTCTTT
TRBV7-2	-	TRBJ2-7	TRBD2	CASSFREAPFYEQYF	TGTGCCAGCAGCTTCCGGGAGGCCCCTTTCTACGAGCAGTACTTC
TRBV7-3	-	TRBJ2-1	TRBD1	CASSPRGGQWNNEQFF	TGTGCCAGCAGCCCCCGAGGGGGACAGTGGAACAATGAGCAGTTCTTC
TRBV19	-	TRBJ2-2	-	CASNGGLRAGELFF	TGTGCCAGTAACGGCGGTCTACGGGCCGGGGAGCTGTTTTTT
TRBV7-8	few	TRBJ2-1	TRBD2	CASSPLLTSGKDNEQFF	TGTGCCAGCAGCCCGCTACTGACTAGCGGGAAGGACAATGAGCAGTTCTTC
TRBV19	-	TRBJ2-5	TRBD1	CASMGLQGRMKTQYF	TGTGCCAGTATGGGATTACAGGGGCGTATGAAGACCCAGTACTTC
TRBV11-2	-	TRBJ2-5	-	CASSLAVRQETQYF	TGTGCCAGCAGCTTAGCAGTCCGCCAAGAGACCCAGTACTTC
TRBV15	-	TRBJ2-2	TRBD2	CATSSVSGRAYTGELFF	TGTGCCACCAGCAGCGTTAGCGGGAGGGCGTACACCGGGGAGCTGTTTTTT
TRBV7-6	-	TRBJ1-6	-	CASSSNGRENNSPLHF	TGTGCCAGCAGCTCCAATGGGAGGGAGAATAATTCACCCCTCCACTTT
TRBV4-1	once	TRBJ2-1	-	CASSPRGTVSAYNEQFF	TGCGCCAGCAGCCCAAGGGGGACCGTCAGCGCCTACAATGAGCAGTTCTTC
TRBV27	-	TRBJ2-6	TRBD1	CASSLWTGIGANVLTF	TGTGCCAGCAGTTTATGGACAGGGATTGGGGCCAACGTCCTGACTTTC
TRBV30	-	TRBJ1-1	-	CAWSCRTEAFF	TGTGCCTGGAGTTGCAGGACTGAAGCTTTCTTT
TRBV6-5	-	TRBJ2-7	TRBD2	CASSYVAGDSGQYF	TGTGCCAGCAGTTACGTAGCGGGAGATAGCGGGCAGTACTTC
TRBV5-1	few	TRBJ2-1	-	CASSLGAGKQFF	TGCGCCAGCAGCTTGGGGGCGGGGAAGCAGTTCTTC
TRBV29-1	few	TRBJ2-1	-	CSSGVGRNEQFF	TGCAGCTCGGGGGTGGGGAGGAATGAGCAGTTCTTC
TRBV10-3	-	TRBJ2-3	TRBD1	CAIRGTAEGDTQYF	TGTGCCATCAGGGGGACAGCCGAGGGGGATACGCAGTATTTT
TRBV7-6	few	TRBJ2-1	-	CASSQTGNEQFF	TGTGCCAGCAGCCAGACGGGCAATGAGCAGTTCTTC
TRBV7-8	-	TRBJ2-5	-	CASSLARGEETQYF	TGTGCCAGCAGCTTAGCGCGGGGAGAAGAGACCCAGTACTTC
TRBV6-1	-	TRBJ2-5	TRBD1	CASRLQGALQETQYF	TGTGCCAGCAGACTACAGGGGGCGCTTCAAGAGACCCAGTACTTC
TRBV6-4	few	TRBJ2-2	TRBD2	CASSTGLAGLGGELFF	TGTGCCAGCAGTACTGGACTAGCAGGTCTCGGCGGGGAGCTGTTTTTT
TRBV5-1	-	TRBJ2-1	-	CASSPSTSNEQFF	TGCGCCAGCAGCCCATCTACGTCCAATGAGCAGTTCTTC
TRBV5-6	-	TRBJ1-2	-	CASSLVPLQGARGYTF	TGTGCCAGCAGCTTAGTCCCATTACAGGGTGCGCGTGGCTACACCTTC
TRBV2	-	TRBJ2-3	-	CATSQVTDTQYF	TGTGCCACTTCCCAGGTTACAGATACGCAATATTTT
TRBV30	-	TRBJ2-1	TRBD2	CAWSGTSGRGTYNEQFF	TGTGCCTGGTCCGGGACTAGCGGGAGGGGGACCTACAATGAGCAGTTCTTC
TRBV30	-	TRBJ2-2	-	CALEGGYTGELFF	TGTGCCTTGGAAGGGGGATACACCGGGGAGCTGTTTTTT
TRBV11-2	-	TRBJ2-3	-	CASSLVPPLRGSTDTQYF	TGTGCCAGCAGCTTAGTACCCCCCTTAAGGGGGAGCACAGATACGCAGTATTTT
TRBV27	few	TRBJ1-5	-	CASSLDWGRGQPQHF	TGTGCCAGCAGTTTAGACTGGGGGAGGGGTCAGCCCCAGCATTTT
TRBV6-1	-	TRBJ2-7	TRBD1	CASSANPGQGYEQYF	TGTGCCAGCAGTGCTAACCCGGGACAGGGGTACGAGCAGTACTTC
TRBV19	few	TRBJ1-5	TRBD1	CASSSYRGRNQPQHF	TGTGCCAGTAGCTCGTACAGGGGGCGGAATCAGCCCCAGCATTTT
TRBV10-3	-	TRBJ1-4	-	CAISVGGTNEKLFF	TGTGCCATCAGTGTCGGGGGAACTAATGAAAAACTGTTTTTT
TRBV21-1	once	TRBJ2-1	-	CASSARQGLAGPSSYNEQFF	TGTGCCAGCAGCGCCCGACAGGGACTAGCGGGACCCTCATCCTACAATGAGCAGTTCTTC
TRBV7-9	-	TRBJ1-4	-	CASSLGQGGEKLFF	TGTGCCAGCAGCTTAGGTCAGGGAGGGGAAAAACTGTTTTTT
TRBV9	-	TRBJ2-5	-	CASSPLGAGEETQYF	TGTGCCAGCAGCCCCCTCGGGGCAGGGGAAGAGACCCAGTACTTC
TRBV5-6	-	TRBJ1-1	-	CASSPTGTGGRKEAFF	TGTGCCAGCAGCCCGACCGGTACCGGGGGGCGGAAAGAAGCTTTCTTT
TRBV27	-	TRBJ2-7	TRBD1	CASSVGTGPFEQYF	TGTGCCAGCAGTGTCGGGACAGGGCCTTTCGAGCAGTACTTC
TRBV7-8	-	TRBJ2-5	TRBD2	CASSLDSGRGETQYF	TGTGCCAGCAGCTTAGATAGCGGGAGAGGGGAGACCCAGTACTTC
TRBV7-9	-	TRBJ1-4	TRBD1	CASSKTGGNEKLFF	TGTGCCAGCAGCAAAACAGGGGGAAATGAAAAACTGTTTTTT
TRBV2	-	TRBJ2-1	TRBD2	CASRALSLAGVRGEDEQFF	TGTGCCAGCAGGGCCCTGTCCCTAGCGGGAGTACGGGGGGAGGATGAGCAGTTCTTC